A single sample gave rise to the 27 T cell receptor beta chains below, sequenced in a study of cytomegalovirus exposure and HLA in healthy donors. Primers: 60 Vbeta forward and 13 Jbeta reverse. Generated by immunoSEQ multiplex PCR, the TCRdb table keeps only in-frame clones and is missing some. The sample contains around 100,000 clones, approximately 70% of which appear only once. The specimen sequenced was PBMCs. The source of these receptors is a man aged 35-49 years in good health and CMV-seronegative.

This chain joins TRBV5-1 and TRBJ1-1; TRBD1 agrees at 9 bases. With 0 bases clipped from V and 5 bases from J, the junction kept 8 bases outside the gene matches. The CDR3 has 16 amino acids. In germline, CDR1 is SGHRS, CDR2 YFSETQ. CDR3 in amino acids: CASSLGDREYSTEAFF. The CDR3 nucleotides are TGCGCCAGCAGCTTGGGGGACAGGGAGTATAGTACTGAAGCTTTCTTT.

J is TRBJ1-2 and V is TRBV10-1, with 8 bases matching TRBD1. The germline V gene encodes CDR1 WNHNN and CDR2 SYGVQD (reference sequence). The trim removed 6 bases at V and 4 bases at J, leaving 10 bases unmatched. The CDR3 consists of 15 residues. CDR3 nucleotides: TGCGCCAGCAGGGCCAGGGGGCTAGTTGGCTATGGCTACACCTTC. Translation: CASRARGLVGYGYTF.

The chain joins TRBV11-1 to TRBJ2-3; 8 bases map to TRBD2. V was clipped by 2 bases and J by 1 base; unmatched bases: 5. Germline V gene data show CDR1 as SGHAT and CDR2 as FQDESV (reference sequence). This CDR3 contains 16 residues. CDR3 protein: CASSLFSGGGTDTQYF. The CDR3, as DNA: TGTGCCAGCAGCTTATTCAGCGGGGGAGGCACAGATACGCAGTATTTT.

The V gene is TRBV27, the J gene TRBJ1-2, with 8 bases identical to TRBD1. CDR1 and CDR2 (germline): MNHEY, SMNVEV (reference sequence). The CDR3 contains 15 residues. The V and J ends lost 5 bases and 2 bases, in that order; junction bases with no gene match: 7. The CDR3 region is CASSPRTGLNYGYTF. In DNA, the CDR3 is TGTGCCAGCAGTCCCCGGACAGGGCTAAACTATGGCTACACCTTC.

V and J are TRBV5-6 and TRBJ1-2; D perhaps matches TRBD1 (5 bases). The CDR3 runs to 15 residues. With 5 bases removed from V and 7 bases from J, the gap between germline ends came to 21 bases. Looked up from germline, CDR1 is SGHDT and CDR2 is YYEEEE. CDR3 bases: TGTGCCAGCAGTTACGGCATTGGGGGGATTTTTGGCTACACCTTC. It codes for CASSYGIGGIFGYTF.

This chain joins TRBV5-4 and TRBJ1-1; the match to TRBD1 covers 12 bases. Per germline, CDR1 SGHNT and CDR2 YYREEE (reference sequence). The CDR3 is 15 amino acids. V was pared by 3 bases and J by 3 bases, with 3 bases of the junction left unmatched. CDR3 region: CASSWDRGLDTEAFF. Here the CDR3 DNA reads TGTGCCAGCAGCTGGGACAGGGGGCTGGACACTGAAGCTTTCTTT. The full variable domain, in which reference TRBV5-4 and TRBJ1-1 provide the parts outside the CDR3, is ETGVTQSPTHLIKTRGQQVTLRCSSQSGHNTVSWYQQALGQGPQFIFQYYREEENGRGNFPPRFSGLQFPNYSSELNVNALELDDSALYLCASSWDRGLDTEAFFGQGTRLTVV.

The gene calls are TRBV7-8 and TRBJ1-2; 7 bases are a match to TRBD1. The germline gives CDR1 SGHVS, CDR2 FQNEAQ. The V segment lost 4 bases and the J segment 4 bases; nucleotides outside the gene matches: 12. This CDR3 spans 16 amino acids. As DNA, the CDR3 is TGTGCCAGCAGCTCCTTAACATCAGACAGGGTCTATGGCTACACCTTC. Translated: CASSSLTSDRVYGYTF. Looking up the rest from reference TRBV7-8 and TRBJ1-2 gives the full variable domain: GAGVSQSPRYKVAKRGQDVALRCDPISGHVSLFWYQQALGQGPEFLTYFQNEAQLDKSGLPSDRFFAERPEGSVSTLKIQRTQQEDSAVYLCASSSLTSDRVYGYTFGSGTRLTVV.

The chain employs TRBV6-6 and TRBJ2-6; no definite D call. The V end lost 5 bases, the J end lost 1 base, and 3 bases lay between the germline ends. The CDR3 consists of 13 residues. Germline loops: CDR1 MNHNY, CDR2 SVGAGI (reference sequence). The CDR3 coding sequence is TGTGCCAGCAGTGAGTCTGGGGCCAACGTCCTGACTTTC. It is translated as CASSESGANVLTF.

The rearrangement uses TRBV7-9 and TRBJ2-1; a possible D gene is TRBD2 (6 bases). V lost 6 bases and J 0 bases, leaving 12 bases between the germline ends. Germline values: CDR1 SEHNR, CDR2 FQNEAQ (reference sequence). The CDR3 spans 15 residues. The CDR3 sequence is CASSPSVLSYNEQFF. CDR3 bases: TGTGCCAGCAGTCCTAGCGTCCTCTCCTACAATGAGCAGTTCTTC.

The chain carries TRBV9 and TRBJ1-3; TRBD1 matches at 7 bases. V lost 4 bases and J lost 2; bases outside the gene matches: 3. Germline V gene sequence: CDR1 SGDLS, CDR2 YYNGEE. The CDR3 runs to 14 residues. CDR3 nucleotides: TGTGCCAGCAGCCTAGGGACAGCTGGAAACACCATATATTTT. This sequence encodes CASSLGTAGNTIYF.

The chain carries TRBV11-2 and TRBJ2-3; 10 nucleotides line up with TRBD2. The CDR3 runs 15 residues. J gave up 5 bases and V 6 bases, and 8 bases lay outside the gene matches. Germline CDR1 SGHAT, CDR2 FQNNGV. The CDR3 is CASSWTSGGRDTQYF. The CDR3 nucleotides are TGTGCCAGCAGTTGGACTAGCGGAGGAAGAGATACGCAGTATTTT.

The chain links TRBV28 to TRBJ1-5; D not resolved. There are 14 residues in the CDR3. CDR1 and CDR2 from the germline V gene are MDHEN and SYDVKM. The germline V and J ends were trimmed by 2 bases and 0 bases, with 5 bases remaining between them. CDR3 protein: CASSLRGSNQPQHF. CDR3 coding DNA: TGTGCCAGCAGTTTACGAGGTAGCAATCAGCCCCAGCATTTT.

This clone was seen ten or more times. The chain combines TRBV5-6 with TRBJ1-6, with unresolved D. Per germline, CDR1 SGHDT and CDR2 YYEEEE. The CDR3 extends over 15 amino acids. Trimming removed 4 bases at V and 1 base at J, with 9 bases between. CDR3 bases: TGTGCCAGCAGCCCTCGGGTATCCTATAATTCACCCCTCCACTTT. As protein: CASSPRVSYNSPLHF.

The chain is built from TRBV5-1 and TRBJ1-6; the match to TRBD1 covers 10 bases. In germline, CDR1 is SGHRS, CDR2 YFSETQ. J lost 7 bases, V lost 0 bases, and 7 bases had no gene match. CDR3 length: 17 amino acids. For the CDR3, the DNA is TGCGCCAGCAGCTTGGAGGTCCCGGGACAGGGGAATTCACCCCTCCACTTT. Translation gives CASSLEVPGQGNSPLHF.

This chain uses TRBV5-1 with TRBJ2-1, with TRBD1 as a possible D gene (6 bases). Trimming took 4 bases from V and 0 from J, leaving 14 bases between them. Germline V gene lookup returns CDR1 SGHRS and CDR2 YFSETQ. The CDR3 contains 16 residues. Here the CDR3 reads CASSIGGQSSYNEQFF. CDR3 DNA sequence: TGCGCCAGCAGCATTGGGGGACAAAGCTCCTACAATGAGCAGTTCTTC.

This clone occurred once. The chain has TRBV27 and TRBJ2-1, with TRBD1 matching over 8 bases. J was trimmed by 6 bases and V by 3 bases; bases with no gene match: 13. The CDR3 spans 17 residues. Germline lookup yields CDR1 MNHEY and CDR2 SMNVEV (reference sequence). CDR3 nucleotide sequence: TGTGCCAGCAGTTTCGGTCCTGGACAGGGTACTCCCAATGAGCAGTTCTTC. Translating gives CASSFGPGQGTPNEQFF.

V gene TRBV2 combines with J gene TRBJ1-1, with D perhaps TRBD1 (6 bases). Germline V gene lookup returns CDR1 SNHLY and CDR2 FYNNEI. V was trimmed by 8 bases and J by 0 bases, leaving 13 bases between them. This CDR3 comprises 14 residues. CDR3 sequence reads: CASGRGTMNTEAFF. CDR3 bases: TGTGCCAGCGGGAGGGGGACCATGAACACTGAAGCTTTCTTT. Variable domain in full (rest from reference TRBV2 and TRBJ1-1): EPEVTQTPSHQVTQMGQEVILRCVPISNHLYFYWYRQILGQKVEFLVSFYNNEISEKSEIFDDQFSVERPDGSNFTLKIRSTKLEDSAMYFCASGRGTMNTEAFFGQGTRLTVV.

The V and J genes are TRBV13 and TRBJ2-1; 10 positions match TRBD1. The CDR3 loop spans 13 amino acids. Per germline, CDR1 PRHDT and CDR2 FYEKMQ (reference sequence). After removal of 5 bases from V and 8 bases from J, the junction contained 3 bases not matched to a gene. In nucleotides, the CDR3 is TGTGCCAGCAGCCGACAGGGGGCGGATGAGCAGTTCTTC. Translation gives CASSRQGADEQFF.

Only one count was recorded for this clone. The chain couples TRBV2 to TRBJ1-4; no reliable D call. The germline V gene encodes CDR1 SNHLY and CDR2 FYNNEI. The CDR3 has 14 amino acids. Trimming left V 7 bases short and J 5 bases short, with 14 bases between. The CDR3 region has the DNA TGTGCCAGCAATCCACATACGTCAAATGAAAAACTGTTTTTT. It specifies CASNPHTSNEKLFF.

The V gene is TRBV2, the J gene TRBJ2-5, with 10 positions matching TRBD2. The germline gives CDR1 SNHLY, CDR2 FYNNEI. This CDR3 contains 15 residues. Trimming removed 5 bases from V and 5 bases from J; junction bases left unmatched: 8. The CDR3 sequence is CASSPSGGAWETQYF. DNA for the CDR3: TGTGCCAGCAGTCCCAGCGGGGGGGCCTGGGAGACCCAGTACTTC.

The genes are TRBV5-6 and TRBJ2-7, with 15 bases identical to TRBD2. Trimming at V came to 5 bases and at J to 2 bases, leaving 5 bases not matched to a gene. The CDR3 consists of 16 residues. CDR1 SGHDT and CDR2 YYEEEE come from the germline V gene. DNA for the CDR3: TGTGCCAGCAGGGTGGGACTAGCGGGGGGAACCTACGAGCAGTACTTC. Translation gives CASRVGLAGGTYEQYF.

The chain has TRBV5-4 and TRBJ2-1, with 8 nucleotides matching TRBD2. The V and J ends lost 4 bases and 6 bases, in that order; junction bases with no gene match: 9. Per the germline V gene, CDR1 is SGHNT and CDR2 is YYREEE (reference sequence). This CDR3 has 15 residues. This chain's CDR3 is CASSPTGGAFNEQFF. DNA of the CDR3: TGTGCCAGCAGCCCCACCGGGGGGGCCTTCAATGAGCAGTTCTTC.

Only one count was recorded for this clone. This rearrangement joins TRBV2 to TRBJ1-5; D remains ambiguous. Germline CDR1 is SNHLY and CDR2 is FYNNEI. This CDR3 spans 15 amino acids. The V gene lost 6 bases and the J gene lost 0 bases, with 12 bases spanning the gap. For the CDR3, the DNA is TGTGCCAGCAGGGAGGGTTTTTATAGCAATCAGCCCCAGCATTTT. It specifies CASREGFYSNQPQHF.

This chain uses TRBV6-5 with TRBJ2-2; 8 bases are a match to TRBD1. J gave up 4 bases and V 2 bases, and 6 bases lay outside the gene matches. CDR1 MNHEY and CDR2 SVGAGI come from the germline V gene. This CDR3 is 16 amino acids long. The CDR3 DNA follows: TGTGCCAGCAGTTACGACATCGACAGGGGCACCGGGGAGCTGTTTTTT. It translates to CASSYDIDRGTGELFF.

V gene TRBV14 combines with J gene TRBJ2-7; 7 bases fit TRBD2. The length of the CDR3 is 15 residues. V was clipped by 0 bases and J by 5 bases; unmatched bases: 7. Germline lookup yields CDR1 SGHDN and CDR2 FVKESK. CDR3 nucleotide sequence: TGTGCCAGCAGCCAAGATTGGGGGAGGGTGCACGAGCAGTACTTC. As protein: CASSQDWGRVHEQYF.

This chain links TRBV2 with TRBJ1-4; D is ambiguous. The CDR3 is made up of 13 amino acids. V dropped 9 bases and J dropped 1 base, with 9 bases sitting between them. Germline V CDR1 and CDR2: SNHLY, FYNNEI. The CDR3 DNA is TGTGCCAGTTCTCTCGGAACTAATGAAAAACTGTTTTTT. It encodes CASSLGTNEKLFF.

The chain is built from TRBV7-9 and TRBJ1-5; D is possibly TRBD1 (6 bases). V was cut by 4 bases and J by 8 bases, with 18 bases left in between. Germline V CDR1 and CDR2: SEHNR, FQNEAQ (reference sequence). The CDR3 is 15 amino acids. This CDR3 is CASSSGWGRPEPQHF. CDR3 nucleotides: TGTGCCAGCAGCTCGGGGTGGGGGCGCCCGGAGCCCCAGCATTTT.